This T cell receptor (beta chain) derives from a study of T cell changes during pregnancy in multiple sclerosis. The ends were cut back, 2 bases at V and 5 bases at J, with 6 bases in the middle. Germline V gives CDR1 SGHAT, CDR2 FQNNGV. The CDR3 runs to 12 residues. The method was immunoSEQ multiplex PCR; TCRdb's version includes in-frame clones alone and lacks a portion of them. There are 70,000 to 95,000 clones in the sample; around 93% occur only once, and about 4.5% lies in the top ten. The sample here was peripheral blood, taken in the first trimester of pregnancy. This TCR was recovered from a female donor with multiple sclerosis, enrolled in a pregnancy study. The V and J genes are TRBV11-2 and TRBJ1-1, with unresolved D. The CDR3 protein is CASSLLRTEAFF. DNA of the CDR3: TGTGCCAGCAGCTTATTGCGAACTGAAGCTTTCTTT.